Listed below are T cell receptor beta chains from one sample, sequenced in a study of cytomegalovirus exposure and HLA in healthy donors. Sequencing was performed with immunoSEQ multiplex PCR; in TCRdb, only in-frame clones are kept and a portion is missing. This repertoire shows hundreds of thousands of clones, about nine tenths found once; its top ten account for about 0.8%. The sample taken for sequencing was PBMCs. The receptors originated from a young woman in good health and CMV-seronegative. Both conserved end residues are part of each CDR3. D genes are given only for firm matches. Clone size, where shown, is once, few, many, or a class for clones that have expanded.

cdr3_nt: TGTGCCAGCAGCTTAGAAGCAGGGAACAGGGGGGAAAAACTGTTTTTT
cdr3_aa: CASSLEAGNRGEKLFF
d_call: TRBD1
v_call: TRBV7-8
j_call: TRBJ1-4
clone_size: -

cdr3_nt: TGTGCCAGCAGGCCAAGGGGTGCGAGCCACGAGCAGTACTTC
cdr3_aa: CASRPRGASHEQYF
d_call: -
v_call: TRBV6-5
j_call: TRBJ2-7
clone_size: few

cdr3_nt: TGTGCCAGCAGCTTAGCTGCAGGGCCGGGTCAGCCCCAGCATTTT
cdr3_aa: CASSLAAGPGQPQHF
d_call: -
v_call: TRBV7-8
j_call: TRBJ1-5
clone_size: -

cdr3_nt: TGCGCCAGCAGCCAAGGTCCCGGGACAGTCTCTGGAAACACCATATATTTT
cdr3_aa: CASSQGPGTVSGNTIYF
d_call: TRBD1
v_call: TRBV4-1
j_call: TRBJ1-3
clone_size: -

cdr3_nt: TGTGCCAGCCATAAGGAGCGGAGCTCCTACGAGCAGTACTTC
cdr3_aa: CASHKERSSYEQYF
d_call: -
v_call: TRBV18
j_call: TRBJ2-7
clone_size: few

cdr3_nt: TGTGCCAGCAGCCCGAGGGGGGGCACTGGGGCCAACGTCCTGACTTTC
cdr3_aa: CASSPRGGTGANVLTF
d_call: -
v_call: TRBV7-3
j_call: TRBJ2-6
clone_size: -

cdr3_nt: TGTGCCAGCAGCTTCGACAGAGATACCCAGTACTTC
cdr3_aa: CASSFDRDTQYF
d_call: -
v_call: TRBV5-6
j_call: TRBJ2-5
clone_size: once

cdr3_nt: TGTGCCAGCTCACCATACAGTGGGAATGAAAAACTGTTTTTT
cdr3_aa: CASSPYSGNEKLFF
d_call: -
v_call: TRBV18
j_call: TRBJ1-4
clone_size: -

cdr3_nt: TGCAGCGTCCGAGGGTCCCCGGGACACGATAACTATGGCTACACCTTC
cdr3_aa: CSVRGSPGHDNYGYTF
d_call: -
v_call: TRBV29-1
j_call: TRBJ1-2
clone_size: -

cdr3_nt: TGCGCCAGCAGCTTGTGGGCGGGAGCAGATACGCAGTATTTT
cdr3_aa: CASSLWAGADTQYF
d_call: TRBD2
v_call: TRBV5-1
j_call: TRBJ2-3
clone_size: -

cdr3_nt: TGTGCCAGCAGCAACCCGGGGATTGAAGCTTTCTTT
cdr3_aa: CASSNPGIEAFF
d_call: -
v_call: TRBV6-5
j_call: TRBJ1-1
clone_size: -

cdr3_nt: TGCGCCAGCAGCGCGGACAGGACGAACACTGAAGCTTTCTTT
cdr3_aa: CASSADRTNTEAFF
d_call: TRBD1
v_call: TRBV10-1
j_call: TRBJ1-1
clone_size: -

cdr3_nt: TGTGCCAGTAGACGCCCAGGCAGCCGCAATCAGCCCCAGCATTTT
cdr3_aa: CASRRPGSRNQPQHF
d_call: -
v_call: TRBV19
j_call: TRBJ1-5
clone_size: -

cdr3_nt: TGTGCCAGCAGTTACTATGGCGGGGGGGTGGAAGATACGCAGTATTTT
cdr3_aa: CASSYYGGGVEDTQYF
d_call: TRBD2
v_call: TRBV6-5
j_call: TRBJ2-3
clone_size: -

cdr3_nt: TGTGCCTGGAGTTCCTATACTAGCGGGGAGGAGACCCAGTACTTC
cdr3_aa: CAWSSYTSGEETQYF
d_call: TRBD2
v_call: TRBV30
j_call: TRBJ2-5
clone_size: -